Ten or more counts support the clone carrying this T cell receptor (beta chain). Antigen unknown. Per the germline V gene, CDR1 is MNHNS and CDR2 is SASEGT. The CDR3 spans 14 residues. Trimming cost V 6 bases and J 5 bases, with 11 bases left between them. This sample is drawn from a study of Graves' ophthalmopathy and Graves' hyperthyroidism. Study-wide context: Sampling took place at initial diagnosis, with peripheral blood obtained before any treatment. Study-level points and caveats: Ophthalmopathy was separated from stable hyperthyroidism by a 13-signature model with over 85% sensitivity and approximately 79% specificity. With 70.59% sensitivity and approximately 72% specificity, the model predicted ophthalmopathy progression.

Newly diagnosed, the hyperthyroidism patients had under 2 months' duration and were aged 18 to 65. Transcripts of RNA were the source for amplifying TCR beta CDR3 regions. Scientists carried out first-round RT-PCR using HTBI primers and then a second-round multiplex PCR. TCRdb passed the multiplex PCR reads through MiXCR, listing each CDR3 protein once. The table lists just over 400,000 distinct CDR3 sequences, under 25% of them singletons. Input material: peripheral blood. The gene calls are TRBV6-1 and TRBJ1-6; D ambiguous. This receptor was identified in a woman younger than 35 with stable Graves' hyperthyroidism. The CDR3 coding sequence is TGTGCCAGCAGGAAACGCGGGGATAATTCACCCCTCCACTTT. This sequence encodes CASRKRGDNSPLHF.